A single sample is the source of the 29 T cell receptor beta chains below, sequenced in a study of T cell responses to AZD1222 COVID-19 vaccine. This table comes from immunoSEQ multiplex PCR, and its TCRdb copy is limited to in-frame clones, with some not included. Found here are 150,000 to 200,000 clones, roughly 92% of them singletons; the top ten hold more than 0.9%. The specimen was peripheral blood, collected 28 days after the second AZD1222 dose. Receptor source: an adult who received the AZD1222 COVID-19 vaccine.

A word on this clone: One end of the junction is discordant with germline, which a read error may explain. The chain combines TRBV5-4 with TRBJ2-1; 7 bases are a match to TRBD2. Germline V CDR1 and CDR2: SGHNT, YYREEE (reference sequence). The CDR3 has 15 amino acids. The CDR3 DNA is TGTGCCAGCAGCCCGCGGACTAGTGGCTACGATGAGCAGTTCTTC. It yields the protein CASSPRTSGYDEQFF.

The sample holds a few counts of this clone. For the CDR3, the DNA is TGTGCCAGCAGCTGGCAGGCAGGCGGGGAGCTGTTTTTT. As protein: CASSWQAGGELFF. The J gene is TRBJ2-2, the V gene TRBV27, with no clear D. The CDR3 has 13 amino acids. Germline V gives CDR1 MNHEY, CDR2 SMNVEV (reference sequence). Between the trimmed V and J ends, which lost 6 bases and 7 bases, there was a span of 12 bases.

The chain links TRBV11-2 to TRBJ1-2, with D possibly TRBD1 on 6 matching bases. Germline CDR1 is SGHAT and CDR2 is FQNNGV. The CDR3 spans 13 residues. The V end was cut by 4 bases, the J end by 2 bases, with 8 bases between. CDR3 loop: CASSSQGNYGYTF. CDR3 coding DNA: TGTGCCAGCAGCTCACAGGGCAACTATGGCTACACCTTC.

V is TRBV7-8 and J is TRBJ2-7, with 7 positions matching TRBD2. V lost 2 bases, J lost 2 bases, and 12 bases stayed unmatched. Germline CDR1 and CDR2: SGHVS and FQNEAQ. This CDR3 has 17 amino acids. The CDR3, as DNA: TGTGCCAGCAGCTTATCTCCGGTTGCTAGCGGAACCTACGAGCAGTACTTC. Residues: CASSLSPVASGTYEQYF.

The chain links TRBV11-2 to TRBJ1-2; 9 bases fit TRBD1. Germline V gives CDR1 SGHAT, CDR2 FQNNGV. Unmatched junction bases numbered 7, after V lost 7 bases and J lost 7 bases. The CDR3 has 13 residues. The CDR3 DNA sequence: TGTGCCAGCACCACGGGACAGGGAACTGGCTACACCTTC. Its protein product is CASTTGQGTGYTF.

This sequence joins TRBV29-1 and TRBJ2-2; 10 bases align to TRBD1. The CDR3 totals 14 residues. Germline assignment: CDR1 SQVTM and CDR2 ANQGSEA. Germline trimming cut 6 bases from V and 1 base from J; bases unmatched to any gene: 2. CDR3 sequence: CSVDRGLNTGELFF. Here the CDR3 DNA reads TGCAGCGTAGACAGGGGGCTGAACACCGGGGAGCTGTTTTTT.

This clone was seen once. The V and J genes are TRBV3-1 (or the pseudogene TRBV3-2) and TRBJ1-1, with D tentatively TRBD1 (5 bases). Germline V gene sequence: CDR1 LGHDT, CDR2 YNNKEL (reference sequence). This CDR3 is built from 15 residues. V was pared by 2 bases and J by 1 base, with 11 bases between. CDR3 bases: TGTGCCAGCAGCCAACAGGGCCTGGGGAACACTGAAGCTTTCTTT. The encoded protein is CASSQQGLGNTEAFF.

The CDR3 is CASSIDLYSRNEKLFF. The CDR3 DNA reads as TGTGCCAGTAGTATAGATCTTTACAGTAGGAATGAAAAACTGTTTTTT. The gene calls are TRBV19 and TRBJ1-4; D ambiguous. The CDR3 spans 16 residues. V was pared by 0 bases and J by 5 bases, with 13 bases between. Germline V gene data show CDR1 as LNHDA and CDR2 as SQIVND (reference sequence).

The J gene is TRBJ2-5, the V gene TRBV28, with D unclear. Germline V lookup: CDR1 MDHEN, CDR2 SYDVKM. V was cut by 6 bases and J by 0 bases, with 11 bases left in between. The CDR3 is 14 amino acids. CDR3: CASSNLLDQETQYF. The CDR3 DNA reads as TGTGCCAGCAGCAACCTGTTGGACCAAGAGACCCAGTACTTC.

The chain uses TRBV19 and TRBJ1-4; possibly TRBD1 for D (5 bases). The CDR3 totals 16 residues. Trimming left V 6 bases short and J 0 bases short, with 14 bases between. Germline assignment: CDR1 LNHDA and CDR2 SQIVND (reference sequence). This CDR3 reads CASRDGARATNEKLFF. CDR3 in DNA: TGTGCCAGTAGGGACGGGGCGCGAGCAACTAATGAAAAACTGTTTTTT.

V and J are TRBV7-2 and TRBJ1-5, with unresolved D. From germline, CDR1 is SGHTA and CDR2 FQGNSA. Trimming removed 2 bases at V and 5 bases at J, with 16 bases between. The CDR3 sequence is 16 residues long. CDR3 region: CASSLNPVVGDQPQHF. CDR3 nucleotide sequence: TGTGCCAGCAGCTTAAATCCAGTGGTTGGGGATCAGCCCCAGCATTTT.

The rearrangement joins TRBV7-9 to TRBJ1-5, with a weak D call TRBD1 (6 bases). Germline-derived CDR1 and CDR2 are SEHNR and FQNEAQ (reference sequence). V lost 3 bases and J 0 bases, leaving 9 bases between the germline ends. The length of the CDR3 is 15 residues. The CDR3 here is CASSFGTHSNQPQHF. CDR3 nucleotide sequence: TGTGCCAGCAGCTTCGGGACACATAGCAATCAGCCCCAGCATTTT.

This clone has a single count. The chain links TRBV5-1 to TRBJ2-7; 7 nucleotides agree with TRBD2. The V and J ends lost 3 bases and 3 bases, in that order; junction bases with no gene match: 3. Per germline, CDR1 SGHRS and CDR2 YFSETQ. CDR3 size: 13 residues. The CDR3 here is CASSSTSNYEQYF. In DNA, the CDR3 is TGCGCCAGCAGCTCGACTAGCAACTACGAGCAGTACTTC.

The J gene is TRBJ1-3, the V gene TRBV27, with D unresolved. The V end was cut by 5 bases, the J end by 3 bases, with 14 bases between. Germline loops: CDR1 MNHEY, CDR2 SMNVEV (reference sequence). The CDR3 sequence is 15 residues long. The CDR3 sequence is CASSPHRGDGNTIYF. Written as DNA, the CDR3 is TGTGCCAGCAGTCCGCATAGAGGAGATGGAAACACCATATATTTT.

V is TRBV6-5 and J is TRBJ1-4; D is unclear. Trimming cost V 5 bases and J 0 bases, with 10 bases left between them. The CDR3 has 15 amino acids. Germline V gene sequence: CDR1 MNHEY, CDR2 SVGAGI. The CDR3 spells CASSQMAATNEKLFF. CDR3 DNA sequence: TGTGCCAGCAGTCAGATGGCTGCAACTAATGAAAAACTGTTTTTT.

The V and J genes are TRBV19 and TRBJ1-2; weak D call: TRBD1 (5 bases). This CDR3 comprises 16 residues. The V gene lost 7 bases and the J gene lost 0 bases, with 18 bases spanning the gap. Per germline, CDR1 LNHDA and CDR2 SQIVND (reference sequence). The CDR3 DNA sequence: TGTGCCAGTACCTACGCTGAGAAGGGGACTAACTATGGCTACACCTTC. Residues: CASTYAEKGTNYGYTF.

The chain recombines TRBV7-2 with TRBJ1-1; 7 nucleotides agree with TRBD1. This CDR3 has 15 residues. Germline V gives CDR1 SGHTA, CDR2 FQGNSA. V lost 5 bases to trimming and J lost 0 bases; unmatched junction nucleotides: 6. CDR3 region: CASSPGQEVNTEAFF. CDR3 sequence (DNA): TGTGCCAGCAGCCCCGGACAGGAAGTGAACACTGAAGCTTTCTTT.

The chain joins TRBV12-3 or TRBV12-4 to TRBJ2-7; 7 positions match TRBD2. V dropped 6 bases and J dropped 7; count of bases not matched to a gene: 9. This CDR3 has 13 amino acids. In DNA, the CDR3 is TGTGCCAGCAGCCGCGGACTAGTGGGGGAGCAGTACTTC. This encodes CASSRGLVGEQYF.

The gene calls are TRBV7-3 and TRBJ1-1; D is undetermined. Germline V gene data show CDR1 as SGHTA and CDR2 as FQGTGA. The CDR3 is 14 amino acids. V was trimmed by 5 bases and J by 1 base, leaving 11 bases between them. Written as DNA, the CDR3 is TGTGCCAGCAGCCGAACGGGCGGGAACACTGAAGCTTTCTTT. This encodes CASSRTGGNTEAFF.

V usage is TRBV27 and J usage is TRBJ1-6; possibly TRBD1 for D (5 bases). This CDR3 has 13 residues. Germline lookup yields CDR1 MNHEY and CDR2 SMNVEV (reference sequence). The germline V and J ends were trimmed by 6 bases and 10 bases, with 13 bases remaining between them. The CDR3 nucleotides read TGTGCCAGCAGCCCAGGGTATAGGTCACCCCTCCACTTT. Amino acid sequence: CASSPGYRSPLHF.

In this sample, this clone turned up a few times. V gene TRBV19 combines with J gene TRBJ1-4, with a possible D match to TRBD1 (6 bases). From germline, CDR1 is LNHDA and CDR2 SQIVND (reference sequence). The V and J ends lost 9 bases and 9 bases respectively, with 11 bases between them. CDR3 length equals 11 residues. CDR3 nucleotides: TGTGCCAGCTACAGGGACCAAAAACTGTTTTTT. Protein: CASYRDQKLFF.

V and J are TRBV18 and TRBJ1-1; no reliable D call. The CDR3 has 14 residues. Trimming left V 3 bases short and J 1 base short, with 9 bases between. CDR1 and CDR2 (germline): KGHSH, LQKENI. CDR3 nucleotide sequence: TGTGCCAGCTCACCCGTCAGTGAGAACACTGAAGCTTTCTTT. This sequence encodes CASSPVSENTEAFF.

The chain has TRBV5-6 and TRBJ1-5, with D perhaps TRBD1 (5 bases). The V gene's germline CDR1 is SGHDT and CDR2 YYEEEE. The CDR3 consists of 16 residues. Trimming pared 0 bases from V and 1 base from J, leaving 11 bases between. CDR3 in DNA: TGTGCCAGCAGCTTGGCCGCGGGGGTAAGCAATCAGCCCCAGCATTTT. As protein: CASSLAAGVSNQPQHF.

The V gene is TRBV12-3 or TRBV12-4, the J gene TRBJ1-2; D is perhaps TRBD1 (5 bases). The CDR3 runs to 13 residues. Trimming removed 5 bases from V and 4 bases from J, with 11 bases in between. The CDR3 reads CASSKGFSYGYTF. The CDR3, as DNA: TGTGCCAGCAGTAAGGGGTTTTCCTATGGCTACACCTTC.

The rearrangement joins TRBV2 to TRBJ1-5, with TRBD1 as a possible D gene (5 bases). Germline V lookup: CDR1 SNHLY, CDR2 FYNNEI. Trimming removed 1 base from V and 7 bases from J, with 11 bases in between. The CDR3 is 14 amino acids. The CDR3 nucleotides are TGTGCCAGCAGTGAAGTTTTGGGGGACCAGCCCCAGCATTTT. Its protein is CASSEVLGDQPQHF.

This chain joins TRBV27 and TRBJ2-3; D possibly corresponds to TRBD1 (5 bases). The V end lost 6 bases, the J end lost 8 bases, and 18 bases lay between the germline ends. CDR3 length equals 14 residues. Per the germline V gene, CDR1 is MNHEY and CDR2 is SMNVEV (reference sequence). In DNA form, the CDR3 reads TGTGCCAGCAGATACCCCGGTGGGGCAGGTACGCAGTATTTT. Its translation is CASRYPGGAGTQYF.

The chain joins TRBV20-1 to TRBJ2-2; D uncertain. Germline loops: CDR1 DFQATT, CDR2 SNEGSKA (reference sequence). CDR3 length: 13 amino acids. Trimming stripped 3 bases from V and 7 bases from J, with 12 bases between. The CDR3, as DNA: TGCAGTGCTAGTCCCCCGGACGACGGGGAGCTGTTTTTT. Translating it yields CSASPPDDGELFF.

The chain employs TRBV11-2 and TRBJ2-2; 7 positions match TRBD2. There are 17 residues in the CDR3. Germline assignment: CDR1 SGHAT and CDR2 FQNNGV. The J segment lost 0 bases and the V segment lost 0 bases, leaving 4 bases of the junction unmatched. In nucleotides, the CDR3 is TGTGCCAGCAGCTTAGAACTTAGCGGGTCGAACACCGGGGAGCTGTTTTTT. Protein sequence: CASSLELSGSNTGELFF.

The genes are TRBV12-3 or TRBV12-4 and TRBJ1-6, with unresolved D. This CDR3 contains 13 residues. The V and J ends lost 7 bases and 7 bases respectively, with 11 bases between them. CDR3 region: CASNFDRNSPLHF. The CDR3 DNA follows: TGTGCCAGCAATTTCGACCGCAATTCACCCCTCCACTTT.